This T cell receptor beta chain is from a study of blood T cell repertoires in COVID-19. Study information: Samples taken during acute and convalescent COVID-19 were collected in the United States, Italy and Spain.

After removal of 2 bases from V and 4 bases from J, the junction contained 17 bases not matched to a gene. This CDR3 has 19 amino acids. Germline V gives CDR1 LNHNV, CDR2 YYDKDF (reference sequence). As handled by the study authors: Quantification of nucleated cells was approximated via reference gene primer amplification. Measured with immunoSEQ multiplex PCR; TCRdb has only the in-frame clones, and not every one. V and J calls and clone size are those listed in that table; D and trimming were worked out from the DNA. The sample includes about 97,000 clones, about 87% seen only once; the top ten take around 3%.

The chain joins TRBV15 to TRBJ2-3, with TRBD2 matching 8 bases. The sequence was collected from a man aged 45-65 years with active or convalescent COVID-19. Sequenced: peripheral blood. The CDR3 DNA reads as TGTGCCACCAGCAGAATAAGAAGGTACGGGGGGGAGAGGGCAGATACGCAGTATTTT. It encodes CATSRIRRYGGERADTQYF.